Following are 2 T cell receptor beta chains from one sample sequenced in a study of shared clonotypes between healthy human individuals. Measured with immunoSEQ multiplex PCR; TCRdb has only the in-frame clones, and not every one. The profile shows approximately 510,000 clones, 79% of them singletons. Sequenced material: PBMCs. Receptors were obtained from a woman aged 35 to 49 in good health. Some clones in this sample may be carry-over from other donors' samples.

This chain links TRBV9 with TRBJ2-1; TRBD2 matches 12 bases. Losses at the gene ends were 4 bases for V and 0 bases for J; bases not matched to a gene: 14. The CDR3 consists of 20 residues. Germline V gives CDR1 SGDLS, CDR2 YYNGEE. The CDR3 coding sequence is TGTGCCAGCAGCTTCCCTAGCGGGAGGGCCGCGCAGGACTCCTACAATGAGCAGTTCTTC. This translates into CASSFPSGRAAQDSYNEQFF. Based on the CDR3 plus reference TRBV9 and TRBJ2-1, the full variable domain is DSGVTQTPKHLITATGQRVTLRCSPRSGDLSVYWYQQSLDQGLQFLIQYYNGEERAKGNILERFSAQQFPDLHSELNLSSLELGDSALYFCASSFPSGRAAQDSYNEQFFGPGTRLTVL.

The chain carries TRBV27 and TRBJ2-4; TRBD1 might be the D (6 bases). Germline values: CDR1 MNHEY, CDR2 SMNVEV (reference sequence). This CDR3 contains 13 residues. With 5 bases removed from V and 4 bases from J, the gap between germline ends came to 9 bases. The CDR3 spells CASSPGTKNIQYF. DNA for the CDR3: TGTGCCAGCAGTCCCGGGACAAAAAACATTCAGTACTTC.